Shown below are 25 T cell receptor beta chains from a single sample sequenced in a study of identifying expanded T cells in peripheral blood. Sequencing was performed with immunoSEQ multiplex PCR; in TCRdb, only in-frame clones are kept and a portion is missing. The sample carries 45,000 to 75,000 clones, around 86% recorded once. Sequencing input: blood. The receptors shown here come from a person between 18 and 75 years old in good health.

CDR3 DNA: TGTGCCACCAGCAGGGGGGCGGGAAGTAGCACAGATACGCAGTATTTT. The encoded protein is CATSRGAGSSTDTQYF. This chain joins TRBV15 and TRBJ2-3; D possibly matches TRBD1 or TRBD2 (6 bases each). This CDR3 is 16 amino acids long. V was shortened by 3 bases and J by 0 bases, with 13 bases between the two germline ends. Germline V gives CDR1 LNHNV, CDR2 YYDKDF (reference sequence).

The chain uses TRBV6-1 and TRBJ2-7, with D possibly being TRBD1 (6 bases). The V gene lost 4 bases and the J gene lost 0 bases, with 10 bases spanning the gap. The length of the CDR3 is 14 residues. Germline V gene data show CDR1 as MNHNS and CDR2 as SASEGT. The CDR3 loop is CASSADRFSYEQYV. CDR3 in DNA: TGTGCCAGCAGTGCAGACAGGTTCTCCTACGAGCAGTACGTC.

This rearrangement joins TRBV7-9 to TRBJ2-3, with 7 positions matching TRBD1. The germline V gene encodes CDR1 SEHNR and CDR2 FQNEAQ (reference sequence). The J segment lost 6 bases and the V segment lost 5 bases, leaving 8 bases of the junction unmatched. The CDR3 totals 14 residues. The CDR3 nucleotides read TGTGCCAGCAGCCCTACAGGGGCGGGTGATACGCAGTATTTT. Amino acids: CASSPTGAGDTQYF.

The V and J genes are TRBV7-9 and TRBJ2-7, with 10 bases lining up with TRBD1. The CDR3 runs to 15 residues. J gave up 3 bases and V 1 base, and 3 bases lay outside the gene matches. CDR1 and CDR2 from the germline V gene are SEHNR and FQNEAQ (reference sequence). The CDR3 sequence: CASSLETGGVYEQYF. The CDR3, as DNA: TGTGCCAGCAGCTTAGAGACAGGGGGCGTCTACGAGCAGTACTTC.

The DNA of the CDR3 is TGTGCCAGCAGCTTAGATTCTAGCGGGGGGAACATTCAGTACTTC. The encoded protein is CASSLDSSGGNIQYF. V is TRBV7-2 and J is TRBJ2-4; 11 nucleotides line up with TRBD2. J gave up 7 bases and V 1 base, and 3 bases lay outside the gene matches. The length of the CDR3 is 15 residues. CDR1 and CDR2 from the germline V gene are SGHTA and FQGNSA.

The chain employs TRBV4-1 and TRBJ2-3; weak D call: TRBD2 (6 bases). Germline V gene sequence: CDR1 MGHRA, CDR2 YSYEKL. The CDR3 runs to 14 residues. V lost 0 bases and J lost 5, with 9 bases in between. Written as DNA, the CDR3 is TGCGCCAGCAGCCAAGAAGGGAGGCGAGATACGCAGTATTTT. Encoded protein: CASSQEGRRDTQYF.

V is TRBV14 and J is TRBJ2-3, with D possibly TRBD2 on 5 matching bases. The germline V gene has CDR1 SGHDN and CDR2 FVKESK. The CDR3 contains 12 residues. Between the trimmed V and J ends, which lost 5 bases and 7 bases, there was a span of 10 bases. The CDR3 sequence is CASSRTGYTQYF. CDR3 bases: TGTGCCAGCAGCAGGACTGGCTATACGCAGTATTTT.

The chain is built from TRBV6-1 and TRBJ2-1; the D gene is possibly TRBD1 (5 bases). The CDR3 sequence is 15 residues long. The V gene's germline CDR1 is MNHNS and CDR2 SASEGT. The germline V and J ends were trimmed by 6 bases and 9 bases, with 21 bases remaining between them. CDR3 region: CASSSGSGSIGEQFF. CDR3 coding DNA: TGTGCCAGCAGCAGTGGGTCAGGGTCAATCGGTGAGCAGTTCTTC.

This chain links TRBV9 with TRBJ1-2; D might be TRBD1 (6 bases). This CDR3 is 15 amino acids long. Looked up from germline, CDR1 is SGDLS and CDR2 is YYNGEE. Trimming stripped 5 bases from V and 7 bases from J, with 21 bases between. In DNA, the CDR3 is TGTGCCAGCAGACCCCTACAGGGCGGGCTGGCTGGCTACACCTTC. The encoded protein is CASRPLQGGLAGYTF.

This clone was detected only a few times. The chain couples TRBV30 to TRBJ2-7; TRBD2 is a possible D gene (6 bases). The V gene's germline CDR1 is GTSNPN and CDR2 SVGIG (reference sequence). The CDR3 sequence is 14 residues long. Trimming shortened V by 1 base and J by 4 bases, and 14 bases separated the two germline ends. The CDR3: CAWSAGGVSYEQYV. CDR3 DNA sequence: TGTGCCTGGAGTGCAGGCGGGGTGAGTTACGAGCAGTACGTC.

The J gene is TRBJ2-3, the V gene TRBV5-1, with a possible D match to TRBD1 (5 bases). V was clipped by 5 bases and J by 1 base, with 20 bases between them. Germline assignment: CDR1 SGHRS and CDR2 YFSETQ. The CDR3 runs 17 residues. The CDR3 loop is CASSFSTGSAGTDTQYF. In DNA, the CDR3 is TGCGCCAGCAGTTTCTCCACAGGAAGTGCTGGCACAGATACGCAGTATTTT.

CDR3 DNA: TGTGCCATCAGACCGGGACAGGGGTTCGCCGGGGAGCTGTTTTTT. It is translated as CAIRPGQGFAGELFF. This chain links TRBV10-3 with TRBJ2-2; 10 bases are shared with TRBD1. From germline, CDR1 is ENHRY and CDR2 SYGVKD. V was clipped by 6 bases and J by 6 bases; unmatched bases: 7. CDR3 length equals 15 residues.

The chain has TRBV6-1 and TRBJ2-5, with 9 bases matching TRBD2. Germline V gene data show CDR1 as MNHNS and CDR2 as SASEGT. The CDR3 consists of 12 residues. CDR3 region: CLAGGYQETQYF. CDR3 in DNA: TGTCTCGCGGGGGGGTACCAAGAGACCCAGTACTTC.

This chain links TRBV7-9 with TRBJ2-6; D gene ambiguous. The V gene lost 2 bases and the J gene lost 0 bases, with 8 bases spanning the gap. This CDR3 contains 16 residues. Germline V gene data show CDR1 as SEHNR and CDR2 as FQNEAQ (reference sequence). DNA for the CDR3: TGTGCCAGCAGCTTAACGAGGACCTCTGGGGCCAACGTCCTGACTTTC. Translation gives CASSLTRTSGANVLTF.

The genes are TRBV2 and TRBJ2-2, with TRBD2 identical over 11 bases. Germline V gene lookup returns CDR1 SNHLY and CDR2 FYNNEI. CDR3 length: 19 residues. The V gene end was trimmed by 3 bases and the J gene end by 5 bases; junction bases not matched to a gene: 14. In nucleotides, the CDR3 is TGTGCCAGCAGTGATGTAAGGACTAGCGGGTCTGGGGGTACCGGGGAGCTGTTTTTT. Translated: CASSDVRTSGSGGTGELFF. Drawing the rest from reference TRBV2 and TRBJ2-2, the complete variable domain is EPEVTQTPSHQVTQMGQEVILRCVPISNHLYFYWYRQILGQKVEFLVSFYNNEISEKSEIFDDQFSVERPDGSNFTLKIRSTKLEDSAMYFCASSDVRTSGSGGTGELFFGEGSRLTVL.

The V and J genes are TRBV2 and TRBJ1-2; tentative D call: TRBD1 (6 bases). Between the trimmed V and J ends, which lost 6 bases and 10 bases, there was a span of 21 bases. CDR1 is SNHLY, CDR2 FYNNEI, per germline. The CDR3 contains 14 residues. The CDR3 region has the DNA TGTGCCAGCAGCACTAGGGGGGGTTCCTCTGACTACACCTTC. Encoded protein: CASSTRGGSSDYTF.

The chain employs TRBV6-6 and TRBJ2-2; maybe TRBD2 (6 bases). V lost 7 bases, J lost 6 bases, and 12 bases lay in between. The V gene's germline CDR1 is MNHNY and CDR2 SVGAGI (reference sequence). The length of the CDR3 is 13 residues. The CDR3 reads CASTTSPPGELFF. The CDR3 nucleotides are TGTGCCAGCACCACTAGCCCCCCCGGGGAGCTGTTTTTT.

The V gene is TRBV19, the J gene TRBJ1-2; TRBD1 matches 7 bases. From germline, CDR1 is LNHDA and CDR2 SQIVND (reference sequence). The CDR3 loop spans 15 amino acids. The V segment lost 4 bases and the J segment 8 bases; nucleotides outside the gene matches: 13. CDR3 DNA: TGTGCCAGTAGTACCCGGGACAGCCTCCTGGGGGGCTACACCTTC. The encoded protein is CASSTRDSLLGGYTF.

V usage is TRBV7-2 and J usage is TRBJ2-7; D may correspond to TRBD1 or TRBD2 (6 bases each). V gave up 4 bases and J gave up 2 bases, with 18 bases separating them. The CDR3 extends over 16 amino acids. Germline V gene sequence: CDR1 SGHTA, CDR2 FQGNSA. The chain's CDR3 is CASSSRGGAAPYEQYF. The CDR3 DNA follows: TGTGCCAGCAGCTCCAGGGGCGGGGCAGCCCCCTACGAGCAGTACTTC.

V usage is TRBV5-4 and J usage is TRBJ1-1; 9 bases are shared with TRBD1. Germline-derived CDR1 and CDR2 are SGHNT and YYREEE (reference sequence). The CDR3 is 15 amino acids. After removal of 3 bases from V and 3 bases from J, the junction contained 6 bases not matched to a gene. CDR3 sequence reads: CASSSQQGAYTEAFF. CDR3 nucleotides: TGTGCCAGCAGCTCCCAACAGGGGGCCTACACTGAAGCTTTCTTT.

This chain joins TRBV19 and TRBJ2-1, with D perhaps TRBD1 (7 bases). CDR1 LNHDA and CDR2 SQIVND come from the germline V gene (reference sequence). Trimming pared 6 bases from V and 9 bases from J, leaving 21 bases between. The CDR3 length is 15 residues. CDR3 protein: CASRMGDREDAEQFF. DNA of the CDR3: TGTGCCAGTAGAATGGGCGACAGGGAGGATGCTGAGCAGTTCTTC.

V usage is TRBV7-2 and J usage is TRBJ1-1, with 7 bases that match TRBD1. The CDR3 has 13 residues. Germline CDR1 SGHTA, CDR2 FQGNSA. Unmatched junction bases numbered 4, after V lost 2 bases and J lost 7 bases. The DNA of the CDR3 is TGTGCCAGCAGCTTATCTTGGGACAGTGAAGCTTTCTTT. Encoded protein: CASSLSWDSEAFF.

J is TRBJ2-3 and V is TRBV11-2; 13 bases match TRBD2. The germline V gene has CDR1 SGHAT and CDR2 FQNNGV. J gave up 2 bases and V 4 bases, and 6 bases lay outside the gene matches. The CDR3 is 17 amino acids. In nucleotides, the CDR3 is TGTGCCAGCAGCTCGGGACTAGCGGGGAGAGACACAGATACGCAGTATTTT. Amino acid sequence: CASSSGLAGRDTDTQYF.

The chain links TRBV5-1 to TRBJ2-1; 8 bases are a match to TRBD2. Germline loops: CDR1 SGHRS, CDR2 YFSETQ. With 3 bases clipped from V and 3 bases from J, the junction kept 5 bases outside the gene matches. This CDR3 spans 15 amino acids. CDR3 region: CASSSRGLDYNEQFF. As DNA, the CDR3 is TGCGCCAGCAGCTCAAGGGGACTAGACTACAATGAGCAGTTCTTC.

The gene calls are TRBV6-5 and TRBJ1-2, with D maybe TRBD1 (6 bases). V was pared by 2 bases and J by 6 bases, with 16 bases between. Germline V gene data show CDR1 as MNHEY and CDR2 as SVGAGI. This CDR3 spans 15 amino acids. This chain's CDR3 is CASSYQTGLLNGYTF. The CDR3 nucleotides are TGTGCCAGCAGTTACCAAACAGGGTTGCTCAATGGCTACACCTTC.